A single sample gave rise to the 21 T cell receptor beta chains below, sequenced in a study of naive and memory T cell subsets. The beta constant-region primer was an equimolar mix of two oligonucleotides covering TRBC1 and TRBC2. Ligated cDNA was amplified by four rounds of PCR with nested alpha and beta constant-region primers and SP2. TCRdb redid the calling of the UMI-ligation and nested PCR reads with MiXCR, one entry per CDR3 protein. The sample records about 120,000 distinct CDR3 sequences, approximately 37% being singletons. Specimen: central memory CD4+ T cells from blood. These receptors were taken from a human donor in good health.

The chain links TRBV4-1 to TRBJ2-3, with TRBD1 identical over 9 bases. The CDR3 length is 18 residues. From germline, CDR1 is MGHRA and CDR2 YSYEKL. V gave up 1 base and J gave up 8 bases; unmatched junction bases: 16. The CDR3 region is CASSQVVPGTGQTPTQYF. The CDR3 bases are TGCGCCAGCAGCCAAGTAGTACCCGGGACAGGGCAGACCCCTACGCAGTATTTT.

DNA for the CDR3: TGTGCCAGCAGCCCCCTAGCGGGACAGGGTCACGAAAAACTGTTTTTT. The encoded protein is CASSPLAGQGHEKLFF. V and J are TRBV7-8 and TRBJ1-4; 9 nucleotides line up with TRBD1. The CDR3 spans 16 residues. Trimming removed 5 bases from V and 8 bases from J; junction bases left unmatched: 12. Germline-derived CDR1 and CDR2 are SGHVS and FQNEAQ.

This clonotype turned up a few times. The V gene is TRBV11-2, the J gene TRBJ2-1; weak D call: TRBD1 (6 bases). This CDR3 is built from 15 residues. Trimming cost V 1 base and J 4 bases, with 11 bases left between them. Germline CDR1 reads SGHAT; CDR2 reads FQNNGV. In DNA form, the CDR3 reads TGTGCCAGCAGCTTAGGCTATGGACAGTACAATGAGCAGTTCTTC. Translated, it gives CASSLGYGQYNEQFF. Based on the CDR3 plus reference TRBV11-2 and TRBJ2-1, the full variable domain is EAGVAQSPRYKIIEKRQSVAFWCNPISGHATLYWYQQILGQGPKLLIQFQNNGVVDDSQLPKDRFSAERLKGVDSTLKIQPAKLEDSAVYLCASSLGYGQYNEQFFGPGTRLTVL.

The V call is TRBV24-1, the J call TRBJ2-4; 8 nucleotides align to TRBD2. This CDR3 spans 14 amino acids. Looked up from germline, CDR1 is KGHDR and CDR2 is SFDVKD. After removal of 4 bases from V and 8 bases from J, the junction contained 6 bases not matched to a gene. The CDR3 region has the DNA TGTGCCACCAGTGACCCCGGGAGGGGGGACATTCAGTACTTC. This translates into CATSDPGRGDIQYF.

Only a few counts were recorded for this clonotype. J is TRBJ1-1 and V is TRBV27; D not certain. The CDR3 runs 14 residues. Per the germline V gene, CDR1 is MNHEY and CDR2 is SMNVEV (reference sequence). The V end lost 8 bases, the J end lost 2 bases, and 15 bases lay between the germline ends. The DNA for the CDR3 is TGTGCCAGCGGAAAGAGAGGATTTAACACTGAAGCTTTCTTT. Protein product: CASGKRGFNTEAFF.

The CDR3 DNA is TGCGCCAGCAGCCAAGATCTTTCCGGCTGGGTGACCCAGTACTTC. Its protein is CASSQDLSGWVTQYF. The rearrangement joins TRBV4-1 to TRBJ2-5, with D unclear. From germline, CDR1 is MGHRA and CDR2 YSYEKL. This CDR3 is built from 15 residues. V was cut by 0 bases and J by 7 bases, with 15 bases left in between.

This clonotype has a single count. The CDR3 is CASSLATDANTEAFF. CDR3 nucleotides: TGCGCCAGCAGCTTGGCGACAGACGCGAACACTGAAGCTTTCTTT. The chain employs TRBV5-1 and TRBJ1-1, with D possibly matching TRBD1 (5 bases). The CDR3 runs to 15 residues. V was trimmed by 0 bases and J by 1 base, leaving 10 bases between them. In germline, CDR1 is SGHRS, CDR2 YFSETQ.

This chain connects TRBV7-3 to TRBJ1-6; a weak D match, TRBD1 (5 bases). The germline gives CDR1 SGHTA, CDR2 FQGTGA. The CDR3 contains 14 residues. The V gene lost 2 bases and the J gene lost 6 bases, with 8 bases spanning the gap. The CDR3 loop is CASSLHRTNSPLHF. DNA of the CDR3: TGTGCCAGCAGCTTACACAGGACTAATTCACCCCTCCACTTT.

The CDR3 bases are TGCAGTGCTAGAGACGTGGTGACCCAGTACTTC. Protein product: CSARDVVTQYF. The V call is TRBV20-1, the J call TRBJ2-5, with no clear D. This CDR3 has 11 amino acids. V shed 0 bases and J shed 7 bases, with 6 bases lying between them. Germline V lookup: CDR1 DFQATT, CDR2 SNEGSKA (reference sequence).

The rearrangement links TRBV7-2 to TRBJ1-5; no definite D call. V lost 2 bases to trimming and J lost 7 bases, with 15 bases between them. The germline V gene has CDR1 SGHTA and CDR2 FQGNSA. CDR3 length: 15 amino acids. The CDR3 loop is CASSLRAGREQPQHF. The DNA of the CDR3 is TGTGCCAGCAGCTTAAGGGCGGGAAGGGAACAGCCCCAGCATTTT.

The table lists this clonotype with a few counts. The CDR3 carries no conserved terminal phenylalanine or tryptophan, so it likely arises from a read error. The CDR3 nucleotides read TGTGCCAGCAGCCCTCTTGCTGCGGGGGTTAACACCGGGGAGCTGTTTTCT. Protein sequence: CASSPLAAGVNTGELFS. The genes are TRBV9 and TRBJ2-2, with 7 positions matching TRBD2. This CDR3 is 17 amino acids long. The V and J ends lost 4 bases and 2 bases, in that order; junction bases with no gene match: 11. CDR1 and CDR2 (germline): SGDLS, YYNGEE.

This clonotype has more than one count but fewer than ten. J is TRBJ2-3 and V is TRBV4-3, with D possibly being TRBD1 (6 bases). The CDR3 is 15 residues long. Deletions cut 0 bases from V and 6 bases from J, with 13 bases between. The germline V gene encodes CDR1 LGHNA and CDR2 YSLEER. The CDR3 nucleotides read TGCGCCAGCAGCCAAGATATAGGGGGTCAGGATACGCAGTATTTT. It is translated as CASSQDIGGQDTQYF.

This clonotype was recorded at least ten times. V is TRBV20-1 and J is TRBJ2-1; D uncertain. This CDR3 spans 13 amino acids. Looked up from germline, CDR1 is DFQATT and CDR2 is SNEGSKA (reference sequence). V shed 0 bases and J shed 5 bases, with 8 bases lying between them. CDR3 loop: CSAREDGDNEQFF. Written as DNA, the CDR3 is TGCAGTGCTAGAGAAGACGGAGACAATGAGCAGTTCTTC.

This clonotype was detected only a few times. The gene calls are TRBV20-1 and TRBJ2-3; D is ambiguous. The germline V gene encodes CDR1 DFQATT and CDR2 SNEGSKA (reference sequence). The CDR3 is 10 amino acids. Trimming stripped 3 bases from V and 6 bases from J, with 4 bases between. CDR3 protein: CSASLDTQYF. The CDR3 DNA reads TGCAGTGCTAGTCTCGATACGCAGTATTTT.

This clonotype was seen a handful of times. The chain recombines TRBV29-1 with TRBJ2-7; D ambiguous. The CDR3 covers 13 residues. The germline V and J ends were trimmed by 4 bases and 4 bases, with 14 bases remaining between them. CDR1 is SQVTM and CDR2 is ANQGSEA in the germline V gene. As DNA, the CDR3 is TGCAGCGTTGTCAATCCGGGTCTGTACGAGCAGTACTTC. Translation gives CSVVNPGLYEQYF.

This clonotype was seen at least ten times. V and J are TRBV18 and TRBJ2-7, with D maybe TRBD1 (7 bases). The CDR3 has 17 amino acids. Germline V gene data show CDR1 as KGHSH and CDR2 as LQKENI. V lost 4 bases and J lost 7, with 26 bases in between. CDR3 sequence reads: CASSLLTGTGVTSEQYF. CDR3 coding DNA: TGTGCCAGCTCACTTTTGACAGGCACAGGGGTGACTAGTGAGCAGTACTTC.

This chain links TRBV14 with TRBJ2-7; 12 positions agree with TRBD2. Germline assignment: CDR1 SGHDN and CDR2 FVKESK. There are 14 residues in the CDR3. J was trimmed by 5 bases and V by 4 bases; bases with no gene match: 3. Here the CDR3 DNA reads TGTGCCAGCAGCCTCCGACTAGCGGGAGACGAGCAGTACTTC. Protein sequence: CASSLRLAGDEQYF.

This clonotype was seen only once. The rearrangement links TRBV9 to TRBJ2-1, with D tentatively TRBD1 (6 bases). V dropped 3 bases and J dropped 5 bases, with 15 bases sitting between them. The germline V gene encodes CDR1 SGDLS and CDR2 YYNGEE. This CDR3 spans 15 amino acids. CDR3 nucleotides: TGTGCCAGCAGCGACAGGGCCCGAAGCAACAATGAGCAGTTCTTC. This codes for CASSDRARSNNEQFF.

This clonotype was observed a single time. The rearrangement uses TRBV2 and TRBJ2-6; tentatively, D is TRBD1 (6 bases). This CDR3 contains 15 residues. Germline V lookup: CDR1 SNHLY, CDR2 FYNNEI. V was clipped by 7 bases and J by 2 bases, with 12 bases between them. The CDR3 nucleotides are TGTGCCAGCAAAGGACAGCTGACTGGGGCCAACGTCCTGACTTTC. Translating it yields CASKGQLTGANVLTF.

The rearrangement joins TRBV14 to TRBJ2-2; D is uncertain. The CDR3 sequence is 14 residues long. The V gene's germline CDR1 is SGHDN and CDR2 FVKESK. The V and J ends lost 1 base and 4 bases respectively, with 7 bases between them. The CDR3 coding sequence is TGTGCCAGCAGCCAAGTCCAGCGCACCGGGGAGCTGTTTTTT. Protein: CASSQVQRTGELFF. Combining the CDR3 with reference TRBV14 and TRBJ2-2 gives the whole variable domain EAGVTQFPSHSVIEKGQTVTLRCDPISGHDNLYWYRRVMGKEIKFLLHFVKESKQDESGMPNNRFLAERTGGTYSTLKVQPAELEDSGVYFCASSQVQRTGELFFGEGSRLTVL.

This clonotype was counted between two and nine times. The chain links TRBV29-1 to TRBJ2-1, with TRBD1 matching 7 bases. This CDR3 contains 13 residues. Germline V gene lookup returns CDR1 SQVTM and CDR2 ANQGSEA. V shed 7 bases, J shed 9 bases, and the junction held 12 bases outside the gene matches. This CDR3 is CSATTGSYGEQFF. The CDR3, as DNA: TGCAGCGCTACGACAGGGAGCTACGGTGAGCAGTTCTTC.